This TCR beta chain derives from a study of blood T cell repertoires in COVID-19. Those who participated ranged in age from roughly 18 to 100 years and resided in about two dozen US areas. In assigning cohorts, the study relied on participant-reported clinical history. Either two negative PCRs, clearance, or symptom resolution qualified Cohort 3 donors as recovered. Germline CDR1 PRHDT, CDR2 FYEKMQ (reference sequence). Trimming pared 5 bases from V and 4 bases from J, leaving 14 bases between. This CDR3 is built from 14 residues. Study processing details: Amplifying reference gene primers gave estimates of nucleated cell counts. Clones were sequenced by immunoSEQ multiplex PCR, and TCRdb holds only the in-frame ones, with some missing. That table is the source of V, J and clone size, and D and trimming were worked out from the DNA. The sample has a few hundred thousand clones, around 87% seen once.

The clonotype comes from a man between 25 and 39 years old who had recovered from COVID-19. This chain connects TRBV13 to TRBJ1-1; no firm D call. Sample: PBMCs or T cells enriched from blood (not recorded which). The CDR3 here is CASSRWRSGTEAFF. CDR3 sequence (DNA): TGTGCCAGCAGCCGGTGGAGGTCGGGCACTGAAGCTTTCTTT.